This T cell receptor beta chain was found in a study of blood T cell repertoires in COVID-19. CDR1 MDHEN and CDR2 SYDVKM come from the germline V gene. CDR3 length: 15 residues. V was pared by 7 bases and J by 3 bases, with 7 bases of the junction left unmatched. TCRdb keeps only in-frame clones here, not all; method: immunoSEQ multiplex PCR. The sample lists 330,000 or so clones, more than 70% occurring once. V is TRBV28 and J is TRBJ1-5, with 9 bases matching TRBD1. This TCR came from a man between 35 and 55 years old in a cohort exposed to, infected with or recovered from COVID-19 (not recorded which). Sequences were obtained from PBMCs or T cells enriched from blood (not recorded which). The CDR3 protein is CASNFRDRANQPQHF. The CDR3 coding sequence is TGTGCCAGCAACTTCCGGGACAGGGCCAATCAGCCCCAGCATTTT.